The T cell receptor (beta chain) under discussion was sequenced for a study of blood T cell repertoires in COVID-19. Looking at the study overall: T cells, B-cell-depleted T cells, or PBMCs supplied cDNA or gDNA.

Authors' analysis steps: Amplification of reference gene primers was used by the study to estimate nucleated cell counts. Sequencing used immunoSEQ multiplex PCR; TCRdb keeps in-frame clones, though not all of them. The DNA gave D and trimming, while V, J and clone size come from that table. The sample lists around 60,000 clones, 88% occurring once. The CDR3 runs 17 residues. The V gene end was trimmed by 1 base and the J gene end by 2 bases; junction bases not matched to a gene: 11. CDR1 is KGHSH, CDR2 LQKENI, per germline. The chain joins TRBV18 to TRBJ2-7; 7 bases agree with TRBD1. The clonotype comes from a man aged 45 to 65 with active COVID-19. Sequenced: peripheral blood. The CDR3 spells CASSPLRYGTATYEQYF. The CDR3, as DNA: TGTGCCAGCTCACCACTTAGGTATGGGACAGCAACCTACGAGCAGTACTTC.